A single sample gave rise to the 10 T cell receptor beta chains below, sequenced in a study of graft-versus-host responses after intestinal transplantation. The antigens these receptors bind are not known. Sequencing was performed with immunoSEQ multiplex PCR; in TCRdb, only in-frame clones are kept and a portion is missing. The sample lists about 120,000 clones, roughly 95% occurring once. The sequencing used unstimulated CD8+ T cells sorted from spleen or lymph node cells, collected before intestinal transplant. The receptors come from a human donor who received an intestinal transplant.

V usage is TRBV27 and J usage is TRBJ1-4; TRBD1 agrees at 9 bases. The trim removed 7 bases at V and 3 bases at J, leaving 12 bases unmatched. The germline V gene encodes CDR1 MNHEY and CDR2 SMNVEV (reference sequence). The CDR3 spans 17 residues. The CDR3 loop reads CASTGQGPLGANEKLFF. CDR3 DNA sequence: TGTGCCAGCACGGGACAGGGTCCTCTTGGGGCTAATGAAAAACTGTTTTTT.

The rearrangement links TRBV11-2 to TRBJ2-7; D might be TRBD2 (6 bases). V lost 1 base, J lost 2 bases, and 21 bases lay in between. Looked up from germline, CDR1 is SGHAT and CDR2 is FQNNGV. This CDR3 region has 18 residues. CDR3 residues: CASSLGIHGVAVTYEQYF. For the CDR3, the DNA is TGTGCCAGCAGCTTAGGAATACACGGAGTAGCGGTGACCTACGAGCAGTACTTC.

In its sample, this clone was seen a few times. This sequence joins TRBV18 and TRBJ2-1; TRBD1 matches 9 bases. The CDR3 runs to 16 residues. The V gene end was trimmed by 0 bases and the J gene end by 2 bases; junction bases not matched to a gene: 2. Germline V CDR1 and CDR2: KGHSH, LQKENI. The CDR3 DNA is TGTGCCAGCTCACCACCGGACAGGGGACCCTACAATGAGCAGTTCTTC. This sequence encodes CASSPPDRGPYNEQFF.

CDR3 protein: CASSQTVGGYEQYF. In nucleotides, the CDR3 is TGCGCCAGCAGCCAAACGGTCGGGGGCTACGAGCAGTACTTC. The chain uses TRBV4-3 and TRBJ2-7, with D possibly being TRBD2 (6 bases). The CDR3 runs to 14 residues. Germline lookup yields CDR1 LGHNA and CDR2 YSLEER. The ends were cut back, 2 bases at V and 3 bases at J, with 11 bases in the middle.

The chain is built from TRBV4-3 and TRBJ2-3; no clear D gene. Trimming cost V 0 bases and J 0 bases, with 19 bases left between them. Germline V gene data show CDR1 as LGHNA and CDR2 as YSLEER. This CDR3 comprises 19 residues. CDR3 nucleotides: TGCGCCAGCAGCCAAGATTTGAGCGAGCCGACCTCTAGCACAGATACGCAGTATTTT. Translation gives CASSQDLSEPTSSTDTQYF.

The CDR3 sequence is CASSTGTGTTEAFF. As DNA, the CDR3 is TGTGCCAGCAGCACCGGGACAGGAACCACTGAAGCTTTCTTT. The chain is built from TRBV5-4 and TRBJ1-1, with 8 positions matching TRBD1. This CDR3 is built from 14 residues. In germline, CDR1 is SGHNT, CDR2 YYREEE (reference sequence). The ends lost 4 bases at V and 4 bases at J; junction bases unmatched: 6.

The rearrangement uses TRBV19 and TRBJ2-7, with TRBD1 as a possible D gene (6 bases). CDR1 and CDR2 from the germline V gene are LNHDA and SQIVND (reference sequence). V lost 4 bases and J 3 bases, leaving 7 bases between the germline ends. The CDR3 loop spans 12 amino acids. CDR3: CASSRDNYEQYF. The CDR3 coding sequence is TGTGCCAGTAGTAGGGACAACTACGAGCAGTACTTC.

The V gene is TRBV4-1, the J gene TRBJ2-7; the D gene is possibly TRBD1 (8 bases). V lost 4 bases and J 6 bases, leaving 19 bases between the germline ends. CDR1 and CDR2 (germline): MGHRA, YSYEKL. This CDR3 spans 15 amino acids. The CDR3 coding sequence is TGCGCCAGCAGCCCCCGTGGACAGGGCGGGAGCGAGCAGTACTTC. It yields the protein CASSPRGQGGSEQYF.

This sequence joins TRBV4-3 and TRBJ2-7; D gene ambiguous. The germline V and J ends were trimmed by 3 bases and 2 bases, with 2 bases remaining between them. Germline-derived CDR1 and CDR2 are LGHNA and YSLEER. This CDR3 is 11 amino acids long. The chain's CDR3 is CASSQAYEQYF. The CDR3 DNA reads TGCGCCAGCAGCCAGGCCTACGAGCAGTACTTC.

The chain links TRBV27 to TRBJ2-7; 7 bases map to TRBD2. Per the germline V gene, CDR1 is MNHEY and CDR2 is SMNVEV (reference sequence). The V gene end was trimmed by 8 bases and the J gene end by 4 bases; junction bases not matched to a gene: 11. The CDR3 totals 14 residues. For the CDR3, the DNA is TGTGCCAGCGGACCGGCGGGAGCAGGGTACGAGCAGTACTTC. Its protein product is CASGPAGAGYEQYF.